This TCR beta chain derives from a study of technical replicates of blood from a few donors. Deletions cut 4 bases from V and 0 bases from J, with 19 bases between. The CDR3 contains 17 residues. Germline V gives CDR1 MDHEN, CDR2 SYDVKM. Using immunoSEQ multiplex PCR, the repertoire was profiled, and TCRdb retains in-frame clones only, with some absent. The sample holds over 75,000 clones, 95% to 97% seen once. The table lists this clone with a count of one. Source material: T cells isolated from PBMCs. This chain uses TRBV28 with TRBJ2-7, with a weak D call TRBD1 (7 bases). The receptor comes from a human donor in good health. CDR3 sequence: CASSWARGTAISYEQYF. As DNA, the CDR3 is TGTGCCAGCAGTTGGGCCCGCGGGACAGCAATCTCCTACGAGCAGTACTTC.